The 18 T cell receptor beta chains given below trace back to one sample, sequenced in a study of blood T cell repertoires in COVID-19. Measured with immunoSEQ multiplex PCR; TCRdb has only the in-frame clones, and not every one. Here the sample spans 200,000 to 300,000 clones, about 89% being singletons. Sequenced sample: PBMCs or T cells enriched from blood (not recorded which). All receptors derive from a woman aged 18-30 years who had recovered from COVID-19.

The chain recombines TRBV6-5 with TRBJ2-7, with 10 bases fitting TRBD1. The CDR3 consists of 15 residues. V shed 4 bases, J shed 4 bases, and the junction held 7 bases outside the gene matches. Germline CDR1 and CDR2: MNHEY and SVGAGI. The CDR3, as DNA: TGTGCCAGCAGTTCAGAGGGGACAGGGGCGTACGAGCAGTACTTC. Its protein product is CASSSEGTGAYEQYF.

The rearrangement links TRBV5-1 to TRBJ2-5; the D is unclear. The CDR3 covers 13 residues. Germline V lookup: CDR1 SGHRS, CDR2 YFSETQ. Trimming left V 0 bases short and J 5 bases short, with 8 bases between. The CDR3 region is CASSLEYSETQYF. CDR3 nucleotide sequence: TGCGCCAGCAGCTTGGAATACTCGGAGACCCAGTACTTC.

The chain links TRBV4-1 to TRBJ1-2; D is uncertain. CDR3 size: 17 residues. The germline V gene has CDR1 MGHRA and CDR2 YSYEKL. V was trimmed by 0 bases and J by 4 bases, leaving 18 bases between them. The CDR3 protein is CASSQDTSRGGIYGYTF. CDR3 DNA sequence: TGCGCCAGCAGCCAAGATACTTCGAGAGGAGGGATCTATGGCTACACCTTC.

The chain combines TRBV12-3 or TRBV12-4 with TRBJ1-5; D is ambiguous. This CDR3 has 13 amino acids. The germline V and J ends were trimmed by 7 bases and 7 bases, with 14 bases remaining between them. This CDR3 is CASTLWRGQPQHF. In nucleotides, the CDR3 is TGTGCCAGCACCCTCTGGCGGGGACAGCCCCAGCATTTT.

This clone turned up a few times. This chain connects TRBV15 to TRBJ2-7; 10 bases line up with TRBD1. J gave up 7 bases and V 0 bases, and 6 bases lay outside the gene matches. The V gene's germline CDR1 is LNHNV and CDR2 YYDKDF (reference sequence). This CDR3 has 15 residues. This CDR3 is CATSRDLGQGIEQYF. Here the CDR3 DNA reads TGTGCCACCAGCAGAGATCTGGGACAGGGGATTGAGCAGTACTTC.

The chain links TRBV7-9 to TRBJ2-1, with D perhaps matching TRBD2 (6 bases). The CDR3 has 13 amino acids. The germline V gene has CDR1 SEHNR and CDR2 FQNEAQ (reference sequence). V shed 8 bases and J shed 0 bases, with 8 bases lying between them. The CDR3 coding sequence is TGTGCCAGCGGGGGGAGCTCCTACAATGAGCAGTTCTTC. It specifies CASGGSSYNEQFF.

CDR3 loop: CASSQDSGGVFHEKLFF. CDR3 nucleotide sequence: TGCGCCAGCAGCCAAGATAGCGGGGGCGTATTCCATGAAAAACTGTTTTTT. This chain uses TRBV4-1 with TRBJ1-4; tentative D call: TRBD1 (6 bases). V was shortened by 0 bases and J by 6 bases, with 17 bases between the two germline ends. This CDR3 has 17 amino acids. Germline V gene sequence: CDR1 MGHRA, CDR2 YSYEKL.

The V gene is TRBV7-9, the J gene TRBJ2-1; TRBD1 aligns across 8 bases. CDR1 is SEHNR, CDR2 FQNEAQ, per germline (reference sequence). The junction had 3 bases not matched to a gene; V was cut back by 8 bases and J by 6 bases. The CDR3 covers 12 residues. CDR3 bases: TGTGCCAGCGAGACAGGGGTCAATGAGCAGTTCTTC. Translating gives CASETGVNEQFF.

This chain links TRBV9 with TRBJ1-2, with D possibly TRBD1 on 5 matching bases. V dropped 3 bases and J dropped 0 bases, with 9 bases sitting between them. CDR3 length equals 14 residues. Germline V gene data show CDR1 as SGDLS and CDR2 as YYNGEE. The CDR3 sequence is CASSEQVANYGYTF. The CDR3 DNA is TGTGCCAGCAGCGAACAGGTAGCTAACTATGGCTACACCTTC.

The J gene is TRBJ2-7, the V gene TRBV20-1; no firm D call. CDR3 length equals 11 residues. Germline values: CDR1 DFQATT, CDR2 SNEGSKA (reference sequence). V was cut by 7 bases and J by 2 bases, with 9 bases left in between. CDR3 sequence (DNA): TGCAGTGGCAGTACAGCCTACGAGCAGTACTTC. It codes for CSGSTAYEQYF.

This chain connects TRBV11-3 to TRBJ2-5; 11 nucleotides match TRBD2. V shed 4 bases, J shed 4 bases, and the junction held 8 bases outside the gene matches. The CDR3 totals 16 residues. The germline CDR1 and CDR2 sequences are SGHNT and YENEEA. In nucleotides, the CDR3 is TGTGCCAGCAGCTCCCCGTTTAGCGGGGGGGCAGAGACCCAGTACTTC. It is translated as CASSSPFSGGAETQYF.

This clone was counted between two and nine times. The chain joins TRBV2 to TRBJ2-1, with TRBD2 matching over 9 bases. The CDR3 is 17 amino acids. Unmatched junction bases numbered 19, after V lost 7 bases and J lost 9 bases. In germline, CDR1 is SNHLY, CDR2 FYNNEI. The CDR3, as DNA: TGTGCCAGCACCGAAAGCGGGGGGACTTTTAAAAGGGGTGAGCAGTTCTTC. As protein: CASTESGGTFKRGEQFF.

The chain recombines TRBV14 with TRBJ2-7; 8 positions agree with TRBD1. Germline CDR1 reads SGHDN; CDR2 reads FVKESK. The V and J ends lost 1 base and 2 bases, in that order; junction bases with no gene match: 1. The CDR3 consists of 14 residues. This CDR3 is CASSQGTGPYEQYF. The DNA of the CDR3 is TGTGCCAGCAGCCAAGGGACAGGGCCCTACGAGCAGTACTTC. The whole variable domain, remainder taken from reference TRBV14 and TRBJ2-7, is EAGVTQFPSHSVIEKGQTVTLRCDPISGHDNLYWYRRVMGKEIKFLLHFVKESKQDESGMPNNRFLAERTGGTYSTLKVQPAELEDSGVYFCASSQGTGPYEQYFGPGTRLTVT.

The rearrangement links TRBV19 to TRBJ1-3; no reliable D call. This CDR3 contains 14 residues. Per the germline V gene, CDR1 is LNHDA and CDR2 is SQIVND (reference sequence). V was cut by 6 bases and J by 0 bases, with 9 bases left in between. This CDR3 reads CASRHRSSGNTIYF. The CDR3, as DNA: TGTGCCAGTAGGCATAGGAGCTCTGGAAACACCATATATTTT.

J is TRBJ2-5 and V is TRBV18; 8 nucleotides match TRBD2. There are 17 residues in the CDR3. From germline, CDR1 is KGHSH and CDR2 LQKENI. V was clipped by 0 bases and J by 5 bases; unmatched bases: 11. The CDR3, as DNA: TGTGCCAGCTCACCACCCCGTAGTAGCGGGGCTCAGGAGACCCAGTACTTC. This sequence encodes CASSPPRSSGAQETQYF.

This chain links TRBV7-6 with TRBJ2-1; 7 bases map to TRBD2. V shed 3 bases and J 6 bases; nucleotides not matched to a gene: 5. Germline-derived CDR1 and CDR2 are SGHVS and FNYEAQ. The length of the CDR3 is 14 residues. CDR3 nucleotide sequence: TGTGCCAGCAGCTTTACCGGGACTACCAATGAGCAGTTCTTC. Translation gives CASSFTGTTNEQFF. Complete variable domain (other parts from reference TRBV7-6 and TRBJ2-1): GAGVSQSPRYKVTKRGQDVALRCDPISGHVSLYWYRQALGQGPEFLTYFNYEAQQDKSGLPNDRFSAERPEGSISTLTIQRTEQRDSAMYRCASSFTGTTNEQFFGPGTRLTVL.

This clone was seen a handful of times. This chain joins TRBV5-1 and TRBJ1-2, with 7 bases that match TRBD1. The V gene end was trimmed by 3 bases and the J gene end by 2 bases; junction bases not matched to a gene: 13. The CDR3 has 17 amino acids. Per germline, CDR1 SGHRS and CDR2 YFSETQ. The CDR3 region is CASSSRTGQGENYGYTF. In DNA form, the CDR3 reads TGCGCCAGCAGCTCACGGACAGGCCAGGGGGAGAACTATGGCTACACCTTC.

In DNA form, the CDR3 reads TGTGCCAGCAGTACCGGGACAGGGCCCTACGAGCAGTACTTC. The encoded protein is CASSTGTGPYEQYF. The rearrangement uses TRBV27 and TRBJ2-7, with 9 positions matching TRBD1. Germline assignment: CDR1 MNHEY and CDR2 SMNVEV (reference sequence). The trim removed 5 bases at V and 2 bases at J, leaving 4 bases unmatched. CDR3 length: 14 residues.